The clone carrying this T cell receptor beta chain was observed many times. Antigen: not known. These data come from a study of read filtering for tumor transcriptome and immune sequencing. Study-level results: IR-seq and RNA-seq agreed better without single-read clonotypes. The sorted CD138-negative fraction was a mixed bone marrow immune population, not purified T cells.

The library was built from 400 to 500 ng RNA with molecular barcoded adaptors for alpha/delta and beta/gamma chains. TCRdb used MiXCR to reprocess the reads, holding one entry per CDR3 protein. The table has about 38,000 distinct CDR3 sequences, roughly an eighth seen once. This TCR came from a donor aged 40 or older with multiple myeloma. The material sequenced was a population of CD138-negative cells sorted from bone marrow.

The CDR3 nucleotides read TGCAGTGCTCTGGGACTAGCGAAAAAAGTCGATGAGCAGTTCTTC. Amino acids: CSALGLAKKVDEQFF. The chain recombines TRBV20-1 with TRBJ2-1, with TRBD2 matching 10 bases. J was trimmed by 8 bases and V by 5 bases; bases with no gene match: 12. This CDR3 is 15 amino acids long. CDR1 is DFQATT, CDR2 SNEGSKA, per germline (reference sequence).